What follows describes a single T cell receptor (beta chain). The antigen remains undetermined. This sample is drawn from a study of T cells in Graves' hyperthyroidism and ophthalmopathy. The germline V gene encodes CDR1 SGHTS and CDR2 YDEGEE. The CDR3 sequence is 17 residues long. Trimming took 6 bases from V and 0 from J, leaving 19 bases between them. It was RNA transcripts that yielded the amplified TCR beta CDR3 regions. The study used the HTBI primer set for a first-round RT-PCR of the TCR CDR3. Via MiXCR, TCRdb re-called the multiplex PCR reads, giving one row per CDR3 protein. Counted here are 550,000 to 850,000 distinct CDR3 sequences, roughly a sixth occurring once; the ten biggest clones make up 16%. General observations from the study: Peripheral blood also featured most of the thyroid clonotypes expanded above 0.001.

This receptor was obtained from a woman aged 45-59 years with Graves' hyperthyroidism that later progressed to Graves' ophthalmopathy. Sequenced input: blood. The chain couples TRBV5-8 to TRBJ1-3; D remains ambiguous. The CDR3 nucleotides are TGTGCCAGCACCCCGAGGGCAGGAACCCTCTCTGGAAACACCATATATTTT. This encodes CASTPRAGTLSGNTIYF.